This TCR beta chain emerged from a study of T-cell reconstitution after alpha-beta-depleted transplantation in children. Preparation of the TCRbeta library used unique molecular identifiers. One entry per CDR3 protein results from TCRdb running MiXCR on the PCR reads. This repertoire shows over 550,000 distinct CDR3 sequences, more than 9% found once; its top ten account for less than 5%. The CDR3 has 12 residues. Deletions cut 6 bases from V and 6 bases from J, with 12 bases between. Germline CDR1 is DFQATT and CDR2 is SNEGSKA (reference sequence). A few counts support this clonotype. This material consisted of PBMCs from the stem cell graft donor, taken from the stem cell graft. This receptor was taken from a human donor who donated a stem cell graft to a child with acute myeloid leukemia. V usage is TRBV20-1 and J usage is TRBJ2-1; tentative D call: TRBD1 (6 bases). CDR3: CSAGGVGNEQFF. The CDR3 DNA reads as TGCAGTGCAGGGGGAGTAGGCAATGAGCAGTTCTTC.